Given below is one TCR beta chain in context. Its antigen is not identified. Repertoires were generated with immunoSEQ multiplex PCR, while TCRdb's copy carries only in-frame clones and drops some. The sample has about 150,000 clones, approximately 90% seen once. CDR1 and CDR2 (germline): LGHNA, YSLEER. Between the trimmed V and J ends, which lost 1 base and 1 base, there was a span of 7 bases. This CDR3 region has 14 residues. This sample is part of a study of T cell responses to AZD1222 COVID-19 vaccine. Study context: Both about-4-week and about-12-week second-dose recipients were combined. General observations from the study: Vaccine-associated CD4 TCRs spanned spike, dominant at 160-218 and 743-854. Increases in Spike-specific TCR breadth and depth were seen after two AZD1222 doses.

This clonotype originated in an adult in good health. This specimen consisted of peripheral blood, obtained on day 0 of AZD1222 vaccination. V and J are TRBV4-3 and TRBJ1-1; D uncertain. The CDR3 spells CASSQAGRNTEAFF. The DNA of the CDR3 is TGCGCCAGCAGCCAAGCCGGCAGGAACACTGAAGCTTTCTTT.